These 23 T cell receptor beta chains were all obtained from the same sample, sequenced in a study of cytomegalovirus exposure and HLA in healthy donors. With 60 Vbeta and 13 Jbeta primers, the PCR was carried out. Repertoires were generated with immunoSEQ multiplex PCR, while TCRdb's copy carries only in-frame clones and drops some. The repertoire has under 55,000 clones, about 78% of them found once; the top ten carry less than 4%. The material sequenced was PBMCs. These receptors were taken from a woman aged 25 to 39 in good health and CMV-seronegative.

The chain uses TRBV6-1 and TRBJ2-5, with TRBD2 identical over 9 bases. There are 14 residues in the CDR3. CDR1 MNHNS and CDR2 SASEGT come from the germline V gene. J lost 5 bases, V lost 6 bases, and 7 bases had no gene match. Here the CDR3 reads CASRVSGRWETQYF. The CDR3, as DNA: TGTGCCAGCAGAGTTAGCGGGAGATGGGAGACCCAGTACTTC.

This sequence joins TRBV4-2 and TRBJ2-5, with D perhaps matching TRBD1 (6 bases). Deletions cut 3 bases from V and 3 bases from J, with 14 bases between. The CDR3 runs to 15 residues. CDR1 and CDR2 (germline): LGHNA, YNFKEQ. Here the CDR3 reads CASSHPGQFKETQYF. For the CDR3, the DNA is TGTGCCAGCAGCCATCCCGGACAGTTCAAAGAGACCCAGTACTTC.

J is TRBJ2-7 and V is TRBV27, with 9 bases aligning to TRBD1. CDR3 length equals 14 residues. Germline V gives CDR1 MNHEY, CDR2 SMNVEV (reference sequence). V shed 5 bases and J 5 bases; nucleotides not matched to a gene: 7. Here the CDR3 DNA reads TGTGCCAGCAGTACTTGGGACAGGGCCCACGAGCAGTACTTC. It yields the protein CASSTWDRAHEQYF.

This rearrangement joins TRBV2 to TRBJ2-5; D is ambiguous. This CDR3 region has 11 residues. The V gene's germline CDR1 is SNHLY and CDR2 FYNNEI. V lost 7 bases and J 2 bases, leaving 5 bases between the germline ends. In DNA, the CDR3 is TGTGCCAGCATGCGTCAAGAGACCCAGTACTTC. Translated: CASMRQETQYF.

Only one count was recorded for this clone. The chain carries TRBV30 and TRBJ1-2, with D perhaps TRBD1 (5 bases). This CDR3 has 14 amino acids. V dropped 6 bases and J dropped 6 bases, with 20 bases sitting between them. CDR1 GTSNPN and CDR2 SVGIG come from the germline V gene (reference sequence). The CDR3 nucleotides are TGTGCCTGCCTTGTGTGGCGGGGGAGGGATGGCTACACCTTC. It translates to CACLVWRGRDGYTF.

The chain couples TRBV4-2 to TRBJ2-3; 7 bases are a match to TRBD2. The CDR3 runs to 18 residues. The V and J ends lost 0 bases and 0 bases, in that order; junction bases with no gene match: 9. CDR1 and CDR2 (germline): LGHNA, YNFKEQ. CDR3 nucleotide sequence: TGTGCCAGCAGCCAAGAGATTTCAGCGGGGACTAGCACAGATACGCAGTATTTT. Translated: CASSQEISAGTSTDTQYF.

The rearrangement links TRBV5-4 to TRBJ2-7; TRBD2 matches at 8 bases. Germline V CDR1 and CDR2: SGHNT, YYREEE (reference sequence). V lost 4 bases and J lost 1; bases outside the gene matches: 4. The CDR3 sequence is 14 residues long. The CDR3 sequence is CASSASGGSYEQYF. The CDR3 nucleotides read TGTGCCAGCAGCGCCTCGGGGGGGTCCTACGAGCAGTACTTC.

Points on this clone: This sample also contains other DNA sequences that code for the same CDR3. V usage is TRBV28 and J usage is TRBJ2-7; tentatively, D is TRBD1 (5 bases). V was pared by 2 bases and J by 3 bases, with 8 bases between. Germline CDR1 MDHEN, CDR2 SYDVKM. The CDR3 is made up of 13 amino acids. As DNA, the CDR3 is TGTGCCAGCAGTTTACCAGGGCTCTACGAGCAGTACTTC. Translation gives CASSLPGLYEQYF.

This clone was observed a single time. The chain joins TRBV5-1 to TRBJ2-5, with 10 bases aligning to TRBD2. Germline V gives CDR1 SGHRS, CDR2 YFSETQ. The junction had 8 bases not matched to a gene; V was cut back by 1 base and J by 5 bases. This CDR3 comprises 16 residues. CDR3: CASSLSGLAGEETQYF. Written as DNA, the CDR3 is TGCGCCAGCAGCTTGTCTGGCCTAGCGGGAGAGGAGACCCAGTACTTC.

This sequence joins TRBV6-1 and TRBJ1-3; D gene ambiguous. V lost 1 base and J lost 0, with 7 bases in between. Germline V gene sequence: CDR1 MNHNS, CDR2 SASEGT. CDR3 length: 15 amino acids. CDR3 sequence (DNA): TGTGCCAGCAGTGAAGGGGCAGCCTCTGGAAACACCATATATTTT. It codes for CASSEGAASGNTIYF.

The chain joins TRBV2 to TRBJ1-1, with 8 bases fitting TRBD1. CDR1 is SNHLY, CDR2 FYNNEI, per germline. Trimming cost V 4 bases and J 7 bases; bases outside gene matches: 2. This CDR3 comprises 12 residues. CDR3 protein: CASSGQGYEAFF. The DNA of the CDR3 is TGTGCCAGCAGTGGACAGGGGTATGAAGCTTTCTTT.

The rearrangement uses TRBV28 and TRBJ2-5; D gene ambiguous. V lost 2 bases and J lost 7, with 8 bases in between. The CDR3 runs 12 residues. Germline-derived CDR1 and CDR2 are MDHEN and SYDVKM. DNA of the CDR3: TGTGCCAGCAGTTTAAAGCGAGGGACCCAGTACTTC. Amino acid sequence: CASSLKRGTQYF. The full variable domain, with the rest looked up from reference TRBV28 and TRBJ2-5, is DVKVTQSSRYLVKRTGEKVFLECVQDMDHENMFWYRQDPGLGLRLIYFSYDVKMKEKGDIPEGYSVSREKKERFSLILESASTNQTSMYLCASSLKRGTQYFGPGTRLLVL.

V and J are TRBV4-1 and TRBJ2-1; 9 nucleotides match TRBD1. This CDR3 spans 18 amino acids. Germline loops: CDR1 MGHRA, CDR2 YSYEKL. Unmatched junction bases numbered 19, after V lost 8 bases and J lost 5 bases. The CDR3 region is CASRDRVLARQENNEQFF. The CDR3 DNA is TGCGCCAGCCGGGACAGGGTTCTTGCTAGACAGGAAAACAATGAGCAGTTCTTC.

This clone showed up just a few times. This rearrangement joins TRBV5-1 to TRBJ1-2; TRBD1 matches at 7 bases. Looked up from germline, CDR1 is SGHRS and CDR2 is YFSETQ. The junction had 11 bases not matched to a gene; V was cut back by 3 bases and J by 3 bases. The length of the CDR3 is 16 residues. CDR3 region: CASSYGTAARDYGYTF. The CDR3 coding sequence is TGCGCCAGCAGCTACGGGACAGCCGCACGAGACTATGGCTACACCTTC.

The rearrangement joins TRBV29-1 to TRBJ2-3; perhaps TRBD1 as D (6 bases). The germline V gene has CDR1 SQVTM and CDR2 ANQGSEA. Trimming took off 4 bases at V and 0 bases at J, with 11 bases between the two ends. The CDR3 runs 14 residues. CDR3 sequence reads: CSVGGQSSTDTQYF. The CDR3 DNA sequence: TGCAGCGTTGGGGGGCAATCTAGCACAGATACGCAGTATTTT.

The chain has TRBV23-1 and TRBJ2-7, with TRBD2 matching 11 bases. TRBV23-1 qualifies as an ORF whose function is uncertain. This CDR3 spans 17 amino acids. Losses at the gene ends were 2 bases for V and 7 bases for J; bases not matched to a gene: 13. In nucleotides, the CDR3 is TGCGCCAGCAGTCAAAGGTTACTAGCGGGAGCTCGGGGGGAGCAGTACTTC. It yields the protein CASSQRLLAGARGEQYF.

J is TRBJ1-1 and V is TRBV30; D call uncertain. The CDR3 is 10 amino acids. V gave up 7 bases and J gave up 2 bases, with 5 bases separating them. CDR1 is GTSNPN, CDR2 SVGIG, per germline (reference sequence). This CDR3 is CALDNTEAFF. CDR3 bases: TGTGCCTTAGATAACACTGAAGCTTTCTTT. Based on the CDR3 plus reference TRBV30 and TRBJ1-1, the full variable domain is SQTIHQWPATLVQPVGSPLSLECTVEGTSNPNLYWYRQAAGRGLQLLFYSVGIGQISSEVPQNLSASRPQDRQFILSSKKLLLSDSGFYLCALDNTEAFFGQGTRLTVV.

The chain employs TRBV30 and TRBJ1-1; D is uncertain. The CDR3 runs to 15 residues. V was trimmed by 3 bases and J by 1 base, leaving 15 bases between them. Germline CDR1 reads GTSNPN; CDR2 reads SVGIG (reference sequence). The CDR3 coding sequence is TGTGCCTGGAGAGGTGGTCCCGGGAAGAACACTGAAGCTTTCTTT. It translates to CAWRGGPGKNTEAFF.

The J gene is TRBJ2-1, the V gene TRBV19; D is possibly TRBD1 (5 bases). This CDR3 comprises 13 residues. V lost 4 bases, J lost 8 bases, and 12 bases lay in between. Germline lookup yields CDR1 LNHDA and CDR2 SQIVND (reference sequence). This CDR3 reads CASSTGQVDEQFF. The CDR3 bases are TGTGCCAGTAGTACCGGACAAGTCGATGAGCAGTTCTTC.

The chain employs TRBV2 and TRBJ1-5; D remains unclear. V shed 7 bases and J shed 4 bases, with 17 bases lying between them. The CDR3 contains 15 residues. The germline V gene encodes CDR1 SNHLY and CDR2 FYNNEI. The CDR3 reads CASKREGIRNQPQHF. DNA for the CDR3: TGTGCCAGCAAACGGGAGGGAATTCGGAATCAGCCCCAGCATTTT. Together with reference TRBV2 and TRBJ1-5, the CDR3 gives the full variable domain: EPEVTQTPSHQVTQMGQEVILRCVPISNHLYFYWYRQILGQKVEFLVSFYNNEISEKSEIFDDQFSVERPDGSNFTLKIRSTKLEDSAMYFCASKREGIRNQPQHFGDGTRLSIL.

This chain connects TRBV5-4 to TRBJ2-7; 14 positions match TRBD2. The V gene end was trimmed by 4 bases and the J gene end by 4 bases; junction bases not matched to a gene: 7. Per the germline V gene, CDR1 is SGHNT and CDR2 is YYREEE (reference sequence). The CDR3 sequence is 16 residues long. The chain's CDR3 is CASSGGLAGGLYEQYF. CDR3 nucleotide sequence: TGTGCCAGCAGCGGTGGACTAGCGGGAGGTCTTTACGAGCAGTACTTC.

J is TRBJ2-1 and V is TRBV7-2; 9 nucleotides align to TRBD1. CDR1 and CDR2 (germline): SGHTA, FQGNSA. The junction had 3 bases not matched to a gene; V was cut back by 1 base and J by 5 bases. This CDR3 contains 15 residues. The CDR3 loop is CASSLGQGVHNEQFF. The CDR3, as DNA: TGTGCCAGCAGCTTAGGACAGGGGGTTCACAATGAGCAGTTCTTC.

The genes are TRBV27 and TRBJ1-4; D not resolved. Trimming cost V 0 bases and J 8 bases, with 7 bases left between them. Germline CDR1 is MNHEY and CDR2 is SMNVEV (reference sequence). The CDR3 extends over 13 amino acids. CDR3 residues: CASSLSSGEKLFF. The CDR3 bases are TGTGCCAGCAGTTTATCGTCAGGAGAAAAACTGTTTTTT.